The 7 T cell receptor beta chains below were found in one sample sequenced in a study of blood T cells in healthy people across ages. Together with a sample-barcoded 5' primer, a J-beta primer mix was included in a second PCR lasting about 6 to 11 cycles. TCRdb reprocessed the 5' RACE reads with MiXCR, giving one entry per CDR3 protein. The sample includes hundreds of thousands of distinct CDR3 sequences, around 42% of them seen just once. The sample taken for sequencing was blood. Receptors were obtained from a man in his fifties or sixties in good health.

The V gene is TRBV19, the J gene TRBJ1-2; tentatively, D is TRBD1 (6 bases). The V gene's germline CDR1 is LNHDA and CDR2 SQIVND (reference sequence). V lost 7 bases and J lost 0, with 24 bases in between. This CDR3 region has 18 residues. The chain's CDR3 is CASTELGGTRQPNYGYTF. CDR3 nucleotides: TGTGCCAGTACGGAATTAGGGGGAACTAGACAACCTAACTATGGCTACACCTTC.

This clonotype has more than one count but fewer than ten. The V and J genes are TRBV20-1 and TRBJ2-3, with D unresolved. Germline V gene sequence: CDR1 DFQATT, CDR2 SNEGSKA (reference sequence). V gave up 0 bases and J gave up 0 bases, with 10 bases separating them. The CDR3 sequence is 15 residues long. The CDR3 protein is CSARERTTSTDTQYF. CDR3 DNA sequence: TGCAGTGCTAGAGAGAGGACGACTAGCACAGATACGCAGTATTTT.

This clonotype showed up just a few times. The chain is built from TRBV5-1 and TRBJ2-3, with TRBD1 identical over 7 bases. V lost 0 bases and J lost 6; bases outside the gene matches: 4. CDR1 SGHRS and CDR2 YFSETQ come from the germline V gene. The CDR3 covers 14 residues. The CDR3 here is CASSLGQGSDTQYF. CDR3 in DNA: TGCGCCAGCAGCTTGGGACAGGGAAGTGATACGCAGTATTTT.

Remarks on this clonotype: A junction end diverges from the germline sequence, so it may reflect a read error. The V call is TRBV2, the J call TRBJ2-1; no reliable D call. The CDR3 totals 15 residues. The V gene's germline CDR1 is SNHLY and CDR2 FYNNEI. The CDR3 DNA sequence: TGTGCCAGCAGTCCCCCGGGTTATACGTACAGTGAGCAGTTCTTC. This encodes CASSPPGYTYSEQFF.

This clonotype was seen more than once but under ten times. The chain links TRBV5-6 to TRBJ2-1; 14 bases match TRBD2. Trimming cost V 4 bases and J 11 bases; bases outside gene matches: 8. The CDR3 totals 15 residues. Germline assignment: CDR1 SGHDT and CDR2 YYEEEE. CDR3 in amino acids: CASSLRTSGGSKQFF. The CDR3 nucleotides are TGTGCCAGCAGCCTCAGGACTAGCGGGGGGTCCAAGCAGTTCTTC.

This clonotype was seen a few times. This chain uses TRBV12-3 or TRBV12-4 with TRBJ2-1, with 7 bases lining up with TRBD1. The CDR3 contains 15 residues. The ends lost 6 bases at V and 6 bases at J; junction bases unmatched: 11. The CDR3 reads CASRPPGTALNEQFF. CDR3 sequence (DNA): TGTGCCAGCAGGCCCCCCGGGACAGCCCTCAATGAGCAGTTCTTC.

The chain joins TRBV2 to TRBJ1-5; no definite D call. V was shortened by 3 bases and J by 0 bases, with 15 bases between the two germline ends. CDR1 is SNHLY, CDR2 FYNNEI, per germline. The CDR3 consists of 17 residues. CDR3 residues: CASSDIAAFDSNQPQHF. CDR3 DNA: TGTGCCAGCAGTGACATAGCGGCATTCGATAGCAATCAGCCCCAGCATTTT.